One sample yielded the 2 T cell receptor beta chains listed below, sequenced in a study of CD8+ T cells in alopecia areata. Isolated RNA was reverse transcribed into cDNA used as the sequencing template. Assay: immunoSEQ multiplex PCR; the TCRdb copy retains only in-frame clones and omits some. Altogether about 210,000 clones are present, approximately 65% being singletons, with the ten largest covering 1% to 1.5%. The treatment was: oral pan-JAK inhibitor, 5-10 mg twice daily. This material consisted of CD4+ T cells sorted from blood, taken around week 44, from a patient treated with tofacitinib. The receptors were gathered from a human donor with alopecia areata.

The gene calls are TRBV4-1 and TRBJ2-7, with 10 bases identical to TRBD1. Trimming cost V 1 base and J 7 bases; bases outside gene matches: 7. Per the germline V gene, CDR1 is MGHRA and CDR2 is YSYEKL. The CDR3 runs 15 residues. DNA of the CDR3: TGCGCCAGCAGCCAAGTGGGACAGGGGAGGGGAGAGCAGTACTTC. Translation: CASSQVGQGRGEQYF.

The chain joins TRBV6-5 to TRBJ2-3; 7 bases agree with TRBD2. The CDR3 spans 16 residues. V was pared by 4 bases and J by 5 bases, with 12 bases of the junction left unmatched. Germline V lookup: CDR1 MNHEY, CDR2 SVGAGI. CDR3 protein: CASSSNGGGVGDTQYF. The CDR3 bases are TGTGCCAGCAGTTCAAATGGCGGGGGAGTGGGAGATACGCAGTATTTT.